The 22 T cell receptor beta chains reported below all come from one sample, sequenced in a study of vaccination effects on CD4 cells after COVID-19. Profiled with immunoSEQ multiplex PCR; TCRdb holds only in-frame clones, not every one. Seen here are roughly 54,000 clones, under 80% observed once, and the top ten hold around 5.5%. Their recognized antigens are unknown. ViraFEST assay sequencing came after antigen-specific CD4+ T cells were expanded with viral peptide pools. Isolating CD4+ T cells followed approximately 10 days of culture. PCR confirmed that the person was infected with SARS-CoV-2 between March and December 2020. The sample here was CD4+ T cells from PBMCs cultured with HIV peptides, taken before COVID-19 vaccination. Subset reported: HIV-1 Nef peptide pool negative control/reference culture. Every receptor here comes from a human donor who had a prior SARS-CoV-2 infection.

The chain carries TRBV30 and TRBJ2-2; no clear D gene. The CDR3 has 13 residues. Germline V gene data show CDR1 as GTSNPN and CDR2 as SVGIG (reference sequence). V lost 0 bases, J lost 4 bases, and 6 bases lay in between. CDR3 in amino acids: CAWSVRRTGELFF. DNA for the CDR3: TGTGCCTGGAGTGTACGACGCACCGGGGAGCTGTTTTTT.

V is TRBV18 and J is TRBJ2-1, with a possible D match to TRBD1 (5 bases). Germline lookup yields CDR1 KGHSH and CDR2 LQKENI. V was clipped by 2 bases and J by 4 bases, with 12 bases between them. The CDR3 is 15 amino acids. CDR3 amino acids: CASSPLGAMYNEQFF. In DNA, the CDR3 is TGTGCCAGCTCACCATTAGGGGCGATGTACAATGAGCAGTTCTTC.

In DNA, the CDR3 is TGTGCCAGTACCCCCCGGGGGGCTCAGCCCCAGCATTTT. It yields the protein CASTPRGAQPQHF. The chain combines TRBV19 with TRBJ1-5; D possibly corresponds to TRBD1 (6 bases). The CDR3 has 13 residues. Germline CDR1 is LNHDA and CDR2 is SQIVND (reference sequence). V was trimmed by 7 bases and J by 6 bases, leaving 13 bases between them.

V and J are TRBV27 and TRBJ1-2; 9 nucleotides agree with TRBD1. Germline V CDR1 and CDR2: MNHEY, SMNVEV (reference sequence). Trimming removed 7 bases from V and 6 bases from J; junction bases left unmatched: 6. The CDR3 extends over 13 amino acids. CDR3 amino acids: CASKTDRGDGYTF. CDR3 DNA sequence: TGTGCCAGCAAAACGGACAGGGGCGATGGCTACACCTTC.

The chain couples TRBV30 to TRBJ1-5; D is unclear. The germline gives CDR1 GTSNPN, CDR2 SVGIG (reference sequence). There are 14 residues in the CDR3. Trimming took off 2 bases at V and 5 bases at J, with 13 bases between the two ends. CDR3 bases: TGTGCCTGGAGTCGGGCGAATGCGGATCAGCCCCAGCATTTT. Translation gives CAWSRANADQPQHF.

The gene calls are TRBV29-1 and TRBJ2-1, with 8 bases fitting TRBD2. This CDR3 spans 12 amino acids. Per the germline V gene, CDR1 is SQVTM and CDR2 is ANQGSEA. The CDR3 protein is CSGGGYGNEQFF. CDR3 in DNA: TGCAGTGGCGGGGGGTATGGCAATGAGCAGTTCTTC.

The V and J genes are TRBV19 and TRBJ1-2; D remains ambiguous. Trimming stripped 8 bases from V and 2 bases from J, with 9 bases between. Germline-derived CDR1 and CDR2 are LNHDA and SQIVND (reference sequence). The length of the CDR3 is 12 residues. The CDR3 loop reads CASGTLNYGYTF. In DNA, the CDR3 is TGTGCCAGTGGTACATTGAACTATGGCTACACCTTC. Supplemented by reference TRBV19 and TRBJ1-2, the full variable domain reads DGGITQSPKYLFRKEGQNVTLSCEQNLNHDAMYWYRQDPGQGLRLIYYSQIVNDFQKGDIAEGYSVSREKKESFPLTVTSAQKNPTAFYLCASGTLNYGYTFGSGTRLTVV.

The CDR3 loop reads CASRAVLVPGYNEQFF. The CDR3 nucleotides read TGTGCCAGCCGGGCTGTTTTGGTTCCCGGCTACAATGAGCAGTTCTTC. The chain carries TRBV7-8 and TRBJ2-1; D remains unclear. Germline V gives CDR1 SGHVS, CDR2 FQNEAQ. The CDR3 extends over 16 amino acids. Trimming pared 8 bases from V and 3 bases from J, leaving 20 bases between.

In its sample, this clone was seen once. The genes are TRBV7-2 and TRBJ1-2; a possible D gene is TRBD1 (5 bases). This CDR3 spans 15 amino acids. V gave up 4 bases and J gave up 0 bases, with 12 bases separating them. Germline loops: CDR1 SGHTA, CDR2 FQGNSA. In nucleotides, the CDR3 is TGTGCCAGCAGCTCGCGACAGACAGCTAACTATGGCTACACCTTC. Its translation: CASSSRQTANYGYTF.

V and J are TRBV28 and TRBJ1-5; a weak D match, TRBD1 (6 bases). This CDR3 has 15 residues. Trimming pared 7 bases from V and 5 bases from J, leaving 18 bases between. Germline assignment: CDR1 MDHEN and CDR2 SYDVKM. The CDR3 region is CASTKGGLRDQPQHF. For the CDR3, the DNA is TGTGCCAGCACCAAAGGGGGGTTGAGGGATCAGCCCCAGCATTTT.

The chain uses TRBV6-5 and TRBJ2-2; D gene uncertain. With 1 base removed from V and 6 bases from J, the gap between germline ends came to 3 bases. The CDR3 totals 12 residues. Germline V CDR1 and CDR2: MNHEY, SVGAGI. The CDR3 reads CASSYWSGELFF. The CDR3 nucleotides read TGTGCCAGCAGTTACTGGTCCGGGGAGCTGTTTTTT.

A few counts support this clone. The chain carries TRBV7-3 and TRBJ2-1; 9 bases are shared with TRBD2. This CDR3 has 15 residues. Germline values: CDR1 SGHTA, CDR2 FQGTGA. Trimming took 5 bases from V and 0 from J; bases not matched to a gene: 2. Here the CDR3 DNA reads TGTGCCAGCAGCGTTAGCGGGAGCTCCTACAATGAGCAGTTCTTC. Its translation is CASSVSGSSYNEQFF.

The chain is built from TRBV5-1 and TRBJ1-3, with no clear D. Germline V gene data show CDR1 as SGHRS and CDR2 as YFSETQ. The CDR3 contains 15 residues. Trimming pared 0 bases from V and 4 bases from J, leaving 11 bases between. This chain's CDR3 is CASSLDGFLGNTIYF. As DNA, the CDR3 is TGCGCCAGCAGCTTGGATGGTTTTTTGGGAAACACCATATATTTT.

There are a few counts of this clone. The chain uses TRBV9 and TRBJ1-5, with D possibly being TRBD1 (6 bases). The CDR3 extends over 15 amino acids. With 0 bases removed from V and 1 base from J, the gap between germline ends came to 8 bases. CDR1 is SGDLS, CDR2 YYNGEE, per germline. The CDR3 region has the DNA TGTGCCAGCAGCGTAGATGGGGGCAGCAATCAGCCCCAGCATTTT. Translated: CASSVDGGSNQPQHF.

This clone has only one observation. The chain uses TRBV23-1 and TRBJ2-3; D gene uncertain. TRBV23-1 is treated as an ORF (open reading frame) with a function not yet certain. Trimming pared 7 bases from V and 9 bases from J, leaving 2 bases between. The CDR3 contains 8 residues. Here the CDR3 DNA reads TGCGCCAGCACCACGCAGTATTTT. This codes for CASTTQYF.

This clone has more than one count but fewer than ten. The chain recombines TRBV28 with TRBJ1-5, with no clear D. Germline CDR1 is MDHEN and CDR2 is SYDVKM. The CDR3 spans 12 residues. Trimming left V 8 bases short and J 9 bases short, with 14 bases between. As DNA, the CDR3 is TGTGCCAGCCGCATGACCCCAGGGCCCCAGCATTTT. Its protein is CASRMTPGPQHF.

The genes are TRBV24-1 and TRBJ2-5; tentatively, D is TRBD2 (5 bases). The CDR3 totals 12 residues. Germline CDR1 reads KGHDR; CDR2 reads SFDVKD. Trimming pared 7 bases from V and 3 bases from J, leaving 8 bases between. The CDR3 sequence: CATSEGKETQYF. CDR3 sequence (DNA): TGTGCCACCAGCGAGGGCAAAGAGACCCAGTACTTC.

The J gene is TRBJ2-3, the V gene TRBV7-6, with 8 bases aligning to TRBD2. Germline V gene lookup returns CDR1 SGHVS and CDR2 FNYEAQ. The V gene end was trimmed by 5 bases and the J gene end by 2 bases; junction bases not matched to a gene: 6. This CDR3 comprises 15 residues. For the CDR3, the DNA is TGTGCCAGCAGCCCTTTAGCGGGAACCACAGATACGCAGTATTTT. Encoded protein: CASSPLAGTTDTQYF.

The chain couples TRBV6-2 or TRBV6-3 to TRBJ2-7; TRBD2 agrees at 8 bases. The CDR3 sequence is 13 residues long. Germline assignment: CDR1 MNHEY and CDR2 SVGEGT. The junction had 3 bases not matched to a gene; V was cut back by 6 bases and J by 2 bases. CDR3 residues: CASSDGGAYEQYF. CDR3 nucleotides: TGTGCCAGCAGCGACGGGGGGGCCTACGAGCAGTACTTC.

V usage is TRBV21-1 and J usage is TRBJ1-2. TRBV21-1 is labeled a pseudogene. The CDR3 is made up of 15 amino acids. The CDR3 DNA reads TGTGCCAGCAGCAAACCGACAGAGGGTATAAATGGCTACACCTTC. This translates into CASSKPTEGINGYTF.

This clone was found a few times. CDR3 amino acids: CASSLGRQYF. CDR3 DNA sequence: TGTGCCAGCAGCTTAGGACGTCAGTATTTT. The chain has TRBV7-9 and TRBJ2-3, with unresolved D. V was pared by 1 base and J by 12 bases, with 5 bases between. Germline CDR1 SEHNR, CDR2 FQNEAQ (reference sequence). CDR3 length equals 10 residues.

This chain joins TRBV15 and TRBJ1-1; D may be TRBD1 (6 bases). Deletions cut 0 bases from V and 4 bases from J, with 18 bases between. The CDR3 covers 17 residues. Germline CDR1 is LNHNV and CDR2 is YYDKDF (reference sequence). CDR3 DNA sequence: TGTGCCACCAGCAGAGAAAGTAACAGGGTGCGGGGCACTGAAGCTTTCTTT. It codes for CATSRESNRVRGTEAFF.